The rows below give T cell receptor beta chains drawn from one sample of a study of CD8 T cells in Susac syndrome. TCRdb analysed the immunoSEQ multiplex PCR reads with MiXCR anew, one entry per CDR3 protein. This sample yields 100,000 to 150,000 distinct CDR3 sequences, of which roughly 80% are seen a single time; 0.45% to 0.65% belongs to the top ten. Sample: CD8+ T cells from PBMCs. These receptor sequences come from a human donor with multiple sclerosis. Both conserved end residues are part of each CDR3. Each record gives: V gene, J gene, D gene, clone size, CDR3 protein, CDR3 DNA. D genes are given only for firm matches. Expanded clones get a size class; other rows say once, few or many, or leave the size out.

TRBV12-3/TRBV12-4	TRBJ2-7	NA	NA	CASSLVGAGRYYEQYF	TGTGCCAGCAGTTTAGTGGGTGCAGGGCGCTACTACGAGCAGTACTTC
TRBV4-1	TRBJ1-1	NA	NA	CASSQGTDLGGAFF	TGCGCCAGCAGCCAAGGGACGGACCTGGGAGGAGCTTTCTTT
TRBV12-3/TRBV12-4	TRBJ1-2	NA	NA	CASSPDGVYGYTF	TGTGCCAGCAGTCCGGACGGGGTCTATGGCTACACCTTC
TRBV15	TRBJ2-5	TRBD2	NA	CATKQRGDQETQYF	TGTGCCACCAAACAGCGGGGGGACCAAGAGACCCAGTACTTC
TRBV27	TRBJ2-3	NA	NA	CASSLTSAQYLPDTQYF	TGTGCCAGCAGTCTAACCAGCGCCCAATATCTCCCAGATACGCAGTATTTT
TRBV19	TRBJ1-5	NA	NA	CASSSYGANQPQHF	TGTGCCAGTAGTTCATATGGGGCCAATCAGCCCCAGCATTTT
TRBV3-1	TRBJ1-2	TRBD1	NA	CASSQVDSDRGYGYTF	TGTGCCAGCAGCCAAGTAGACTCGGACAGGGGCTATGGCTACACCTTC
TRBV12-3/TRBV12-4	TRBJ2-1	NA	NA	CASSLVGYNEQFF	TGTGCCAGCAGTTTAGTTGGATATAATGAGCAGTTCTTC
TRBV2	TRBJ2-7	NA	NA	CASSGPETGYEQYF	TGTGCCAGCAGTGGACCCGAAACGGGGTACGAGCAGTACTTC
TRBV12-5	TRBJ2-3	NA	NA	CASGSGDSSIGDTQYF	TGTGCTAGTGGTTCGGGGGACAGTTCAATTGGAGATACGCAGTATTTT
TRBV25-1	TRBJ2-2	TRBD1	once	CASSAPGQGTGELFF	TGTGCCAGCAGTGCTCCGGGACAGGGAACCGGGGAGCTGTTTTTT
TRBV4-1	TRBJ1-2	NA	NA	CASSQLIRGDYGYTF	TGCGCCAGCAGCCAATTGATCAGGGGCGACTATGGCTACACCTTC
TRBV5-5	TRBJ2-2	NA	NA	CASSLYGRRSTGELFF	TGTGCCAGCAGCTTGTATGGGCGGCGAAGCACCGGGGAGCTGTTTTTT
TRBV7-9	TRBJ2-5	TRBD1	NA	CASSAQGARETQYF	TGTGCCAGCAGCGCCCAGGGGGCGCGGGAGACCCAGTACTTC
TRBV12-3/TRBV12-4	TRBJ2-5	NA	few	CASRPQIQETQYF	TGTGCCAGCAGGCCGCAAATACAAGAGACCCAGTACTTC
TRBV4-1	TRBJ1-5	TRBD1	NA	CASSLHTGDNQPQHF	TGCGCCAGCAGCCTCCACACAGGGGACAATCAGCCCCAGCATTTT
TRBV29-1	TRBJ2-1	NA	NA	CSVDGSYSYNEQFF	TGCAGCGTTGACGGGTCATACTCCTACAATGAGCAGTTCTTC
TRBV18	TRBJ1-1	NA	NA	CASSRRGQMNTEAFF	TGTGCCAGCTCACGACGAGGACAGATGAACACTGAAGCTTTCTTT
TRBV7-9	TRBJ1-2	NA	NA	CASSPGEFSKNYGYTF	TGTGCCAGCAGCCCTGGAGAGTTCAGCAAGAACTATGGCTACACCTTC
TRBV30	TRBJ1-1	NA	few	CAWSSGRNTEAFF	TGTGCCTGGAGTTCGGGCAGGAACACTGAAGCTTTCTTT